This T cell receptor beta chain was recorded in a study of CD8 T cells in ankylosing spondylitis. Study-wide points: Disease-linked clones bore a CD8+ phenotype, appearing relatively rarely in peripheral blood. Clones linked to disease were reported to show significant enrichment in matched ankylosing spondylitis synovial fluid. Typical of ankylosing spondylitis blood, it appeared, was a TCR beta motif of eight highly homologous variants.

This clonotype was observed at least ten times. Its matching antigen is unknown. Preparation of TCR beta libraries was done by quantitative 5'-RACE with molecular barcodes. From the 5' RACE reads, TCRdb called clonotypes with MiXCR, one entry per CDR3 protein. The sample contains some 140,000 distinct CDR3 sequences, approximately 7.4% of which appear only once. The receptor's source is a female donor with ankylosing spondylitis or in good health (not recorded which). The sequencing sample was made of blood, either unsorted or a sorted T cell fraction (not recorded which).

The CDR3: CASSPGHNSYNEQFF. The CDR3, as DNA: TGTGCCAGCAGCCCGGGACATAACTCCTACAATGAGCAGTTCTTC. The chain recombines TRBV7-2 with TRBJ2-1; D might be TRBD1 (6 bases). V was shortened by 5 bases and J by 0 bases, with 11 bases between the two germline ends. The CDR3 contains 15 residues. Germline CDR1 SGHTA, CDR2 FQGNSA.